The clone carrying this T cell receptor beta chain is categorized as medium-sized. What it recognizes is unknown. Germline CDR1 SGHVS, CDR2 FQNEAQ. J gave up 6 bases and V 1 base, and 7 bases lay outside the gene matches. This CDR3 has 16 amino acids. The roughly 18-32 mg bulk tissue piece was not sorted before simultaneous RNA and DNA extraction. The sample is drawn from a study of tumor-infiltrating lymphocytes in primary liver carcinoma. Study-level background: Aged between 30 and 69 years, the patients were men and women.

Starting material of 500 to 600 ng total RNA yielded TCR beta cDNA via a constant-region primer. It was through three nested multiplex PCR rounds of slightly modified ARM-PCR that TCR beta libraries arose. A C-beta reverse primer and TRBV1-TRBV30 forward primers served in each of the first two PCR rounds, at 10 cycles apiece. TCRdb independently ran MiXCR on the multiplex PCR reads; one entry per CDR3 protein. The table shows tens of thousands of distinct CDR3 sequences, with 79% occurring only once. Findings and caveats of the study: Merely about 8-24% of top clones occurred in all five tumor regions.

The clonotype was recovered from a young woman with primary liver carcinoma and hepatitis B virus infection. The chain recombines TRBV7-8 with TRBJ2-3; 10 nucleotides line up with TRBD2. The sequencing input was liver tumor tissue from sampling region 4. Stated subset: tumor region T4, right-lateral pole. CDR3 DNA: TGTGCCAGCAGCTTAGGAGCGGGAGGGCCTGGTGATACGCAGTATTTT. This translates into CASSLGAGGPGDTQYF. Full variable domain (outside the CDR3, taken from reference TRBV7-8 and TRBJ2-3): GAGVSQSPRYKVAKRGQDVALRCDPISGHVSLFWYQQALGQGPEFLTYFQNEAQLDKSGLPSDRFFAERPEGSVSTLKIQRTQQEDSAVYLCASSLGAGGPGDTQYFGPGTRLTVL.